The sequence of this TCR beta chain was determined in a study of blood T cell repertoires in COVID-19. Trimming took off 5 bases at V and 5 bases at J, with 10 bases between the two ends. The CDR3 length is 13 residues. Germline loops: CDR1 LGHNT, CDR2 FRNRAP. The table came from immunoSEQ multiplex PCR; TCRdb's copy has only in-frame clones and leaves some out. The sample has some 100,000 clones, over 60% seen once. The specimen sequenced was peripheral blood. The sequence was collected from a human donor in a cohort sampled during active or convalescent COVID-19. V gene TRBV12-5 combines with J gene TRBJ2-1, with D uncertain. CDR3 protein: CASGKAPDNEQFF. The CDR3 DNA follows: TGTGCTAGTGGTAAAGCGCCCGACAATGAGCAGTTCTTC.